This is a list of T cell receptor beta chains from one sample in a study of Tregs in tolerant kidney transplant recipients. The table came from immunoSEQ multiplex PCR; TCRdb's copy has only in-frame clones and leaves some out. The repertoire holds around 230,000 clones, with around 82% as singletons. Sequenced sample: CD4+ T cells from blood. These receptors all stem from a human donor in good health. Both conserved end residues are part of each CDR3. D genes are given only for firm matches. Rows give clone size only sometimes, using once, few, many, or a class for an expanded clone.

clone size	D gene	V gene	J gene	CDR3 DNA	CDR3 protein
.	.	TRBV15	TRBJ1-4	TGTGCCACCGGGGTCGGGTCGATGGTAGAAAAACTGTTTTTT	CATGVGSMVEKLFF
once	TRBD2	TRBV9	TRBJ2-1	TGTGCCAGCAGCGCGTTGGCGGGAGGGGACAATGAGCAGTTCTTC	CASSALAGGDNEQFF
.	.	TRBV30	TRBJ2-7	TGTGCCTGTTTAGGGACCGGATACTACGAGCAGTACTTC	CACLGTGYYEQYF
.	.	TRBV19	TRBJ1-1	TGTGCCAGTAGTACCGGGACATTGAACACTGAAGCTTTCTTT	CASSTGTLNTEAFF
.	.	TRBV2	TRBJ2-5	TGTGCCAGCAGTGGACAGAAGTACCAAGAGACCCAGTACTTC	CASSGQKYQETQYF
.	.	TRBV5-1	TRBJ1-1	TGCGCCAGCAGCTTGGCACAGGGGAACACTGAAGCTTTCTTT	CASSLAQGNTEAFF
.	TRBD1	TRBV7-9	TRBJ1-5	TGTGCCAGCAGCCGGACAGGCTTCCGTAGCAATCAGCCCCAGCATTTT	CASSRTGFRSNQPQHF
.	.	TRBV27	TRBJ1-5	TGTGCCAGCAGTCCACGGTTGGATCAGCCCCAGCATTTT	CASSPRLDQPQHF
.	.	TRBV18	TRBJ2-1	TGTGCCAGCTCACCAACCGGGGGTCAAACGGGGGAGCAGTTCTTC	CASSPTGGQTGEQFF
.	.	TRBV6-1	TRBJ1-2	TGTGCCAGCAGTGCCCTATTAGGGACCGGGGGAAACTATGGCTACACCTTC	CASSALLGTGGNYGYTF
.	.	TRBV23-1	TRBJ2-7	TGCGCCAGCAGTCAATCAGGACACAGGGAAGGGTGGTCGAGCGAGCAGTACTTC	CASSQSGHREGWSSEQYF
.	.	TRBV2	TRBJ1-5	TGTGCCAGCATCGAAAGGGGGGCGAGGGACAGCAATCAGCCCCAGCATTTT	CASIERGARDSNQPQHF
once	.	TRBV11-2	TRBJ2-5	TGTGCCAGCAGCTTATCTGCGGGAATCCAAGAGACCCAGTACTTC	CASSLSAGIQETQYF
.	TRBD1	TRBV30	TRBJ1-5	TGTGCCTGGAGTGTACCACAGGGGATTTCCAATCAGCCCCAGCATTTT	CAWSVPQGISNQPQHF
.	TRBD1	TRBV11-2	TRBJ1-1	TGTGCCAGCAGCTTCGACAGGGACACTGAAGCTTTCTTT	CASSFDRDTEAFF
.	TRBD2	TRBV4-2	TRBJ2-7	TGTGCCAGCAGCCAGAGGACTAGCGGGAGGGTTTACGAGCAGTACTTC	CASSQRTSGRVYEQYF
.	.	TRBV18	TRBJ1-1	TGTGCCAGCTCACCACCGGTCACCTTTGAAGCTTTCTTT	CASSPPVTFEAFF
.	.	TRBV2	TRBJ1-3	TGTGCCAGCTGTTTGGGAAACACCATATATTTT	CASCLGNTIYF
.	.	TRBV6-5	TRBJ2-7	TGTGCCAGCAGTTACTCGCGGGTCCACGAGCAGTACTTC	CASSYSRVHEQYF
.	.	TRBV6-6	TRBJ2-2	TGTGCCAGCAGTTACAAGAACACCGGGGAGCTGTTTTTT	CASSYKNTGELFF
.	.	TRBV9	TRBJ1-3	TGTGCCAGCAGCGGCCGACAGGAAGGGCGAAACACCATATATTTT	CASSGRQEGRNTIYF
.	.	TRBV15	TRBJ2-5	TGTGCCACCAGCAGAGATGGAGACAACCAAGAGACCCAGTACTTC	CATSRDGDNQETQYF
.	TRBD1	TRBV6-5	TRBJ1-2	TGTGCCAGCAGGACGGACAGGGACGACTATGGCTACACCTTC	CASRTDRDDYGYTF
.	.	TRBV2	TRBJ2-5	TGTGCCAGCAGTGAAAGGGTCCAAGAGACCCAGTACTTC	CASSERVQETQYF
.	.	TRBV5-5	TRBJ2-7	TGTGCCAGCAGCTTTTCTCAGGGCGGCGAGCAGTACTTC	CASSFSQGGEQYF
.	.	TRBV7-6	TRBJ2-7	TGTGCCAGCAGCTTGGGACTCAACTACGAGCAGTACTTC	CASSLGLNYEQYF
.	TRBD2	TRBV14	TRBJ2-2	TGTGCCAGCGGGACCCGACTAGCGGGGGTCACCGGGGAGCTGTTTTTT	CASGTRLAGVTGELFF
.	.	TRBV5-1	TRBJ1-1	TGCGCCAGCAGCCCCGGGGGCTGGGACACTGAAGCTTTCTTT	CASSPGGWDTEAFF
.	TRBD2	TRBV10-1	TRBJ2-5	TGCGCCAGCAGTGAGGGGGCTAGCGGGTGGCCAGAGACCCAGTACTTC	CASSEGASGWPETQYF
.	.	TRBV7-9	TRBJ2-7	TGTGCCAGCAGCCCGGGGTGGCAGAACTACGAGCAGTACTTC	CASSPGWQNYEQYF
few	.	TRBV7-9	TRBJ1-1	TGTGCCAGCAGTCCCGAGGTGGGGGACACTGAAGCTTTCTTT	CASSPEVGDTEAFF
.	TRBD1	TRBV4-2	TRBJ1-2	TGTGCCAGCAGCCAAGAGCCGGGGACAGGGGGGAAGGGCTACACCTTC	CASSQEPGTGGKGYTF
once	TRBD2	TRBV10-3	TRBJ2-1	TGTGCCATCAATCCCGGACTAGCGGGAGGTAGGTCCTACAATGAGCAGTTCTTC	CAINPGLAGGRSYNEQFF
.	.	TRBV19	TRBJ2-7	TGTGCCAGTAGTACCGTCGCCGGGGTCAAGGGCGAGCAGTACTTC	CASSTVAGVKGEQYF
.	TRBD2	TRBV7-9	TRBJ2-1	TGTGCCAGCAGGGAACTAGCGGGGACCTACAATGAGCAGTTCTTC	CASRELAGTYNEQFF
.	TRBD2	TRBV9	TRBJ2-3	TGTGCCAGCAGCCCTCGCCACCCGGGACTAGCGGGGACCCCAGCTCCAGATACGCAGTATTTT	CASSPRHPGLAGTPAPDTQYF
.	.	TRBV6-1	TRBJ2-3	TGTGCCAGCAGTCAACGCACAGATACGCAGTATTTT	CASSQRTDTQYF
.	TRBD1	TRBV18	TRBJ2-7	TGTGCCAGCTCCACGACAGGGTTCCCGTTTAACCTTTACGAGCAGTACTTC	CASSTTGFPFNLYEQYF
.	.	TRBV5-6	TRBJ2-2	TGTGCCAGCCTGGCCTTGTCCTGGGGCGGGGAGCTGTTTTTT	CASLALSWGGELFF
.	.	TRBV2	TRBJ1-6	TGTGCCAGCATGGGACCTTTAGCGGCTATTAATTCACCCCTCCACTTT	CASMGPLAAINSPLHF
.	.	TRBV5-1	TRBJ2-3	TGCGCCAGCAGCCCGGGACTTCCCTTAAGAGGAGATACGCAGTATTTT	CASSPGLPLRGDTQYF
.	TRBD2	TRBV6-6	TRBJ2-7	TGTGCCAGCAGTTCCGGGACTAGCAGCCTCGAGCAGTACTTC	CASSSGTSSLEQYF
.	TRBD1	TRBV14	TRBJ2-2	TGTGCCAGCAGTGGCAGGGGGCCCGGGGAGCTGTTTTTT	CASSGRGPGELFF
.	.	TRBV7-9	TRBJ1-3	TGTGCCAGCAGCTTAGATTTGGCTTCCTCTGGAAACACCATATATTTT	CASSLDLASSGNTIYF
.	TRBD1	TRBV10-3	TRBJ1-2	TGTGCCATCAGGGGGGACAGCGAAAACTATGGCTACACCTTC	CAIRGDSENYGYTF